The 9 T cell receptor beta chains presented below share a single source sample, sequenced in a study of T cells in women clearing cervical HPV infection. Method: immunoSEQ multiplex PCR; TCRdb's copy keeps in-frame clones and lacks some. The sample has 46,000 or so clones. The sample comprised blood buffy coat. The origin of the receptors is a woman between 18 and 69 years old with a cervical HPV16 infection that either progressed to CIN3+ or cleared (not recorded which).

Partial CDR3 DNA: TGCGCCAGCAGCTCTAGCCGGTCTGGGGCCAACGTC. It specifies CASSSSRSGANV. The full CDR3 sequence reads CASSSSRSGANVLTF. The gene calls are TRBV5-1 and TRBJ2-6; perhaps TRBD2 as D (5 bases). The read gets to within 3 residues of the CDR3 end, and the germline J gene fills in the rest. The CDR3 spans 15 residues. V shed 3 bases and J shed 1 base, with 8 bases lying between them. Germline V gene sequence: CDR1 SGHRS, CDR2 YFSETQ.

For this clone: The DNA ends 3 residues before the CDR3 does, and the rest of the CDR3 is filled in from the germline J gene. The chain links TRBV7-2 to TRBJ2-3; 7 nucleotides line up with TRBD1. Germline lookup yields CDR1 SGHTA and CDR2 FQGNSA. This CDR3 contains 15 residues. CDR3 region: CASSKAGTENQPQYF. The CDR3 DNA, read in part, is TGTGCCAGCAGCAAAGCCGGGACAGAGAATCAGCCG.

As regards this clone: The CDR3 end falls 3 residues outside the read, so it is completed with the germline J gene. V usage is TRBV7-8 and J usage is TRBJ2-3, with 12 bases fitting TRBD2. CDR1 is SGHVS, CDR2 FQNEAQ, per germline. V was clipped by 4 bases and J by 7 bases; unmatched bases: 3. The CDR3 runs to 14 residues. This chain's CDR3 is CASSSSGGGYTQYF. The CDR3 bases that were read are TGTGCCAGCAGCTCTAGCGGGGGGGGGTATACG.

As for this clone: The DNA ends 3 residues before the CDR3 does, and the rest of the CDR3 is filled in from the germline J gene. The rearrangement joins TRBV18 to TRBJ1-4; D gene uncertain. Trimming pared 6 bases from V and 8 bases from J, leaving 16 bases between. Germline CDR1 is KGHSH and CDR2 is LQKENI. The CDR3 runs to 14 residues. The CDR3 sequence: CASSPGPEREKLFF. Incomplete CDR3 DNA: TGTGCCAGCTCGCCGGGTCCCGAGAGGGAAAAA.

Remarks on this clone: The read ends 3 residues before the CDR3 terminus; that terminus is restored from the germline J gene. The genes are TRBV7-9 and TRBJ1-4, with a tentative D call TRBD1 (6 bases). This CDR3 comprises 15 residues. Trimming pared 5 bases from V and 5 bases from J, leaving 15 bases between. In germline, CDR1 is SEHNR, CDR2 FQNEAQ (reference sequence). The CDR3 loop reads CASSPKGGLNEKLFF. Incomplete CDR3 DNA: TGTGCCAGCAGCCCTAAAGGGGGATTGAATGAAAAA.

Details on this clone: The read falls 3 residues short of the CDR3 end, and the missing part is taken from the germline J gene. The rearrangement joins TRBV7-8 to TRBJ2-1, with a weak D call TRBD2 (5 bases). Trimming took off 4 bases at V and 6 bases at J, with 16 bases between the two ends. CDR3 length: 15 amino acids. The germline V gene has CDR1 SGHVS and CDR2 FQNEAQ. CDR3 region: CASSSPTDRGNEQFF. The sequenced part of the CDR3 DNA is TGTGCCAGCAGCTCACCGACCGATCGGGGCAATGAG.

On this clone itself: The read halts 3 residues ahead of the CDR3 end, with the missing end drawn from the germline J gene. The chain has TRBV29-1 and TRBJ2-5, with 8 bases that match TRBD2. The germline V gene encodes CDR1 SQVTM and CDR2 ANQGSEA. This CDR3 has 13 amino acids. Germline trimming cut 5 bases from V and 5 bases from J; bases unmatched to any gene: 7. The CDR3 is CSVFWTSFETQYF. The part of the CDR3 DNA that was read is TGCAGCGTTTTCTGGACTAGCTTTGAGACC.

Notes on this clone: The CDR3 goes on 3 residues after the read ends, and that part is filled in from the germline J gene. This chain joins TRBV6-2 or TRBV6-3 and TRBJ1-2; D gene unclear. This CDR3 spans 12 amino acids. Germline CDR1 and CDR2: MNHEY and SVGEGT. V was clipped by 2 bases and J by 5 bases, with 6 bases between them. CDR3 DNA (partial): TGTGCCAGCAGTTACGACGGGTATGGC. Its protein is CASSYDGYG. The complete CDR3 protein is CASSYDGYGYTF.

A word on this clone: The sequenced fragment ends 3 residues before the CDR3 boundary, so the rest is inferred from the germline J gene. The V call is TRBV2, the J call TRBJ2-2; D ambiguous. Per the germline V gene, CDR1 is SNHLY and CDR2 is FYNNEI. The CDR3 extends over 14 amino acids. CDR3 sequence reads: CASSEGTTNEKLFF. The DNA read from the CDR3 is TGTGCCAGCAGTGAAGGTACAACTAATGAAAAG.